This TCR beta chain was recorded in a study of early T cells in non-severe SARS-CoV-2 infection. In the study overall: Sequencing was performed on bulk RNA from unsorted whole blood, leaving chains unpaired.

Researchers attached unique molecular identifiers to individual cDNA molecules. TCRdb reprocessed the 5' RACE reads via MiXCR and lists one record per CDR3 protein. Counted here are about 98,000 distinct CDR3 sequences, around 13% occurring once; the ten biggest clones make up over 5%. V lost 3 bases and J 8 bases, leaving 7 bases between the germline ends. CDR1 and CDR2 from the germline V gene are MDHEN and SYDVKM. The CDR3 totals 12 residues. Only a few counts were recorded for this clonotype. The antigen is not known. Study results and limitations: Reliance on VDJdb matching favored anti-spike CD8 responses; private and CD4 specificities were missed.

V gene TRBV28 combines with J gene TRBJ2-2; no reliable D call. This TCR came from an adult who was a healthcare worker with PCR-confirmed SARS-CoV-2 infection or an uninfected control (not recorded which). The sequencing input was whole blood. The CDR3 coding sequence is TGTGCCAGCAGTTTCTCCTTTGGGGAGCTGTTTTTT. Residues: CASSFSFGELFF.